The 29 T cell receptor beta chains below were found in one sample sequenced in a study of blood T cell repertoires in COVID-19. Assay: immunoSEQ multiplex PCR; the TCRdb copy retains only in-frame clones and omits some. The sample shows 150,000 to 200,000 clones, approximately 85% of them seen only once. The sequencing sample was made of peripheral blood. All receptors come from a human donor with active or convalescent COVID-19. The donor label of this sample is uncertain.

The gene calls are TRBV19 and TRBJ1-6, with 7 positions matching TRBD1. V gave up 5 bases and J gave up 11 bases; unmatched junction bases: 12. The CDR3 has 15 amino acids. CDR1 and CDR2 (germline): LNHDA, SQIVND (reference sequence). The DNA for the CDR3 is TGTGCCAGTAGTTCAACGACAGGGAAAAGGGCACCCCTCCACTTT. It yields the protein CASSSTTGKRAPLHF. The full variable domain, completed using reference TRBV19 and TRBJ1-6, is DGGITQSPKYLFRKEGQNVTLSCEQNLNHDAMYWYRQDPGQGLRLIYYSQIVNDFQKGDIAEGYSVSREKKESFPLTVTSAQKNPTAFYLCASSSTTGKRAPLHFGNGTRLTVT.

This clone occurred once. The rearrangement uses TRBV28 and TRBJ2-7; TRBD1 aligns across 7 bases. Trimming cost V 5 bases and J 4 bases; bases outside gene matches: 5. Germline-derived CDR1 and CDR2 are MDHEN and SYDVKM. The CDR3 is 13 residues long. The CDR3 coding sequence is TGTGCCAGCAGTGGACAGGCGAAATACGAGCAGTACTTC. Translation: CASSGQAKYEQYF.

The chain is built from TRBV2 and TRBJ2-7; D gene unclear. The germline V and J ends were trimmed by 6 bases and 4 bases, with 10 bases remaining between them. Germline assignment: CDR1 SNHLY and CDR2 FYNNEI. The CDR3 contains 12 residues. CDR3 nucleotides: TGTGCCAGCAGGGCACCTTCATACGAGCAGTACTTC. The encoded protein is CASRAPSYEQYF.

In this sample, this clone turned up a few times. This chain connects TRBV30 to TRBJ1-2; D remains ambiguous. The germline V gene encodes CDR1 GTSNPN and CDR2 SVGIG (reference sequence). The CDR3 runs to 13 residues. Trimming cost V 5 bases and J 6 bases, with 16 bases left between them. CDR3 coding DNA: TGTGCCTGGGTTGGGCCCCTCAGGCATGGCTACACCTTC. The encoded protein is CAWVGPLRHGYTF.

The V and J genes are TRBV7-2 and TRBJ2-1; TRBD1 agrees at 7 bases. The CDR3 runs to 13 residues. Germline V gene data show CDR1 as SGHTA and CDR2 as FQGNSA. With V trimmed by 5 bases and J by 8 bases, 6 bases remained unmatched. As DNA, the CDR3 is TGTGCCAGCAGCACCCCCGACAGGGATGAGCAGTTCTTC. It specifies CASSTPDRDEQFF.

V and J are TRBV24-1 and TRBJ1-1; 12 nucleotides match TRBD1. In germline, CDR1 is KGHDR, CDR2 SFDVKD. The CDR3 has 13 residues. Trimming cost V 5 bases and J 11 bases; bases outside gene matches: 5. CDR3 sequence (DNA): TGTGCCACCAGTGCCGGGACAGGGGGCTGGGCTTTCTTT. It yields the protein CATSAGTGGWAFF.

This sequence joins TRBV6-5 and TRBJ2-3, with D unclear. Germline V CDR1 and CDR2: MNHEY, SVGAGI. V was pared by 0 bases and J by 4 bases, with 5 bases between. CDR3 length equals 13 residues. Here the CDR3 reads CASSYSTADTQYF. The CDR3, as DNA: TGTGCCAGCAGTTACTCCACGGCAGATACGCAGTATTTT.

This chain links TRBV7-2 with TRBJ2-3; possible D gene TRBD2, 5 bases. There are 15 residues in the CDR3. Trimming left V 0 bases short and J 3 bases short, with 10 bases between. Germline lookup yields CDR1 SGHTA and CDR2 FQGNSA. CDR3 nucleotides: TGTGCCAGCAGCTTAGCCTCTACTAGGACAGATACGCAGTATTTT. Translation: CASSLASTRTDTQYF.

This clone showed up just a few times. The V and J genes are TRBV2 and TRBJ2-5; TRBD2 agrees at 11 bases. Germline CDR1 and CDR2: SNHLY and FYNNEI. V gave up 5 bases and J gave up 6 bases; unmatched junction bases: 29. The CDR3 is 22 amino acids. This chain's CDR3 is CASSSLLGVGGILAGVGQTQYF. The DNA of the CDR3 is TGTGCCAGCAGTTCCCTCTTGGGGGTAGGGGGGATACTAGCGGGAGTTGGGCAGACCCAGTACTTC.

V and J are TRBV30 and TRBJ1-3; D is uncertain. Between the trimmed V and J ends, which lost 4 bases and 0 bases, there was a span of 16 bases. Germline V CDR1 and CDR2: GTSNPN, SVGIG (reference sequence). The length of the CDR3 is 16 residues. This chain's CDR3 is CAWTKAGSLSGNTIYF. CDR3 nucleotide sequence: TGTGCCTGGACTAAAGCGGGCAGTCTCTCTGGAAACACCATATATTTT.

The gene calls are TRBV9 and TRBJ2-3; a weak D match, TRBD1 (5 bases). V was pared by 3 bases and J by 0 bases, with 11 bases between. Per germline, CDR1 SGDLS and CDR2 YYNGEE. CDR3 length equals 15 residues. CDR3 bases: TGTGCCAGCAGCGGACAGCTTACTAGCACAGATACGCAGTATTTT. Protein: CASSGQLTSTDTQYF. Together with reference TRBV9 and TRBJ2-3, the CDR3 gives the full variable domain: DSGVTQTPKHLITATGQRVTLRCSPRSGDLSVYWYQQSLDQGLQFLIQYYNGEERAKGNILERFSAQQFPDLHSELNLSSLELGDSALYFCASSGQLTSTDTQYFGPGTRLTVL.

As DNA, the CDR3 is TGCAGCGCCTGGGACAGGGGGGACTATGGCTACACCTTC. Its protein product is CSAWDRGDYGYTF. The chain employs TRBV29-1 and TRBJ1-2, with 11 bases that match TRBD1. Germline V gene data show CDR1 as SQVTM and CDR2 as ANQGSEA. J was trimmed by 3 bases and V by 7 bases; bases with no gene match: 4. The CDR3 has 13 residues.

J is TRBJ2-2 and V is TRBV10-3, with D perhaps matching TRBD1 (6 bases). Germline-derived CDR1 and CDR2 are ENHRY and SYGVKD. V was clipped by 6 bases and J by 7 bases, with 15 bases between them. This CDR3 region has 14 residues. The CDR3 DNA sequence: TGTGCCATCAGAGAGGCAGGGGAGTTCGGGGAGCTGTTTTTT. Its protein is CAIREAGEFGELFF.

The CDR3 sequence: CASSPAGGETQYF. The CDR3, as DNA: TGTGCCAGCAGCCCTGCAGGGGGAGAGACCCAGTACTTC. This sequence joins TRBV9 and TRBJ2-5; 7 bases agree with TRBD1. V lost 4 bases to trimming and J lost 4 bases; unmatched junction nucleotides: 4. This CDR3 contains 13 residues. CDR1 and CDR2 from the germline V gene are SGDLS and YYNGEE.

The chain combines TRBV12-1 with TRBJ2-5; the table calls TRBD2, which could not be checked here. TRBV12-1 has pseudogene status. The CDR3 has 10 residues. CDR3 sequence (DNA): TGTGCCAGCAGCCCTTTGAAGCCCTACTTC. This translates into CASSPLKPYF.

The rearrangement uses TRBV6-5 and TRBJ1-3, with no clear D. The CDR3 spans 11 residues. Germline V gene lookup returns CDR1 MNHEY and CDR2 SVGAGI. V was cut by 8 bases and J by 10 bases, with 12 bases left in between. The CDR3 coding sequence is TGTGCCAGCCAGGCAGAAGGTACCATATATTTT. Translated: CASQAEGTIYF.

The J gene is TRBJ1-1, the V gene TRBV28, with D maybe TRBD1 (5 bases). V was pared by 7 bases and J by 5 bases, with 17 bases between. Germline V gene sequence: CDR1 MDHEN, CDR2 SYDVKM. This CDR3 comprises 14 residues. CDR3 residues: CASITQDKGTEAFF. For the CDR3, the DNA is TGTGCCAGCATTACACAGGATAAAGGGACTGAAGCTTTCTTT. Complete variable domain (other parts from reference TRBV28 and TRBJ1-1): DVKVTQSSRYLVKRTGEKVFLECVQDMDHENMFWYRQDPGLGLRLIYFSYDVKMKEKGDIPEGYSVSREKKERFSLILESASTNQTSMYLCASITQDKGTEAFFGQGTRLTVV.

This rearrangement joins TRBV5-4 to TRBJ2-3; 7 nucleotides align to TRBD1. V gave up 2 bases and J gave up 5 bases; unmatched junction bases: 2. The CDR3 contains 13 residues. Germline V gene sequence: CDR1 SGHNT, CDR2 YYREEE (reference sequence). The DNA of the CDR3 is TGTGCCAGCAGCTTTCAGGGGGAAGATACGCAGTATTTT. It translates to CASSFQGEDTQYF.

The rearrangement joins TRBV12-3 or TRBV12-4 to TRBJ1-1, with D possibly matching TRBD1 (6 bases). The ends were cut back, 6 bases at V and 1 base at J, with 9 bases in the middle. The CDR3 is 13 amino acids. The CDR3 DNA sequence: TGTGCCAGCAGCCGGACAGCGAACACTGAAGCTTTCTTT. Translation gives CASSRTANTEAFF.

The chain links TRBV18 to TRBJ2-3, with 9 bases matching TRBD2. This CDR3 region has 16 residues. Germline assignment: CDR1 KGHSH and CDR2 LQKENI. The ends lost 3 bases at V and 6 bases at J; junction bases unmatched: 10. The CDR3 nucleotides read TGTGCCAGCTCACCCCGTATAGCGGGAGACGGGGATACGCAGTATTTT. It codes for CASSPRIAGDGDTQYF.

CDR3 coding DNA: TGTGCCAGCAGCTCAAGAGGGGGGGGCACTGAAGCTTTCTTT. Protein: CASSSRGGGTEAFF. The chain combines TRBV9 with TRBJ1-1; D is perhaps TRBD1 (6 bases). Trimming shortened V by 4 bases and J by 4 bases, and 14 bases separated the two germline ends. This CDR3 is 14 amino acids long. Germline-derived CDR1 and CDR2 are SGDLS and YYNGEE.

This clone has only a few counts. This chain links TRBV12-5 with TRBJ2-3; 7 bases fit TRBD2. CDR3 size: 16 residues. Looked up from germline, CDR1 is LGHNT and CDR2 is FRNRAP. With V trimmed by 3 bases and J by 3 bases, 9 bases remained unmatched. The CDR3 loop reads CASGFTSGGGTDTQYF. The CDR3 DNA reads as TGTGCTAGTGGTTTTACCTCGGGAGGAGGGACAGATACGCAGTATTTT. The whole variable domain, remainder taken from reference TRBV12-5 and TRBJ2-3, is DARVTQTPRHKVTEMGQEVTMRCQPILGHNTVFWYRQTMMQGLELLAYFRNRAPLDDSGMPKDRFSAEMPDATLATLKIQPSEPRDSAVYFCASGFTSGGGTDTQYFGPGTRLTVL.

This chain connects TRBV14 to TRBJ1-2; tentatively, D is TRBD1 (6 bases). Per the germline V gene, CDR1 is SGHDN and CDR2 is FVKESK. The CDR3 is 15 amino acids. Trimming stripped 6 bases from V and 3 bases from J, with 17 bases between. CDR3 sequence reads: CASRNSGAGDYGYTF. CDR3 DNA: TGTGCCAGCAGGAACTCAGGGGCGGGAGACTATGGCTACACCTTC.

This clone was seen only once. The chain recombines TRBV28 with TRBJ2-3, with 8 nucleotides matching TRBD2. Trimming cost V 7 bases and J 3 bases; bases outside gene matches: 12. The germline V gene has CDR1 MDHEN and CDR2 SYDVKM. This CDR3 has 16 residues. The DNA of the CDR3 is TGTGCCAGCACCCCGGGGGGACTAGTCGGAACAGATACGCAGTATTTT. Residues: CASTPGGLVGTDTQYF.

This clone was detected only once. The chain combines TRBV2 with TRBJ1-4, with D perhaps matching TRBD1 (5 bases). The CDR3 has 15 amino acids. Germline V lookup: CDR1 SNHLY, CDR2 FYNNEI. Trimming stripped 7 bases from V and 0 bases from J, with 12 bases between. The CDR3 bases are TGTGCCAGCATTTTAGACAGACCAACTAATGAAAAACTGTTTTTT. Protein product: CASILDRPTNEKLFF.

V usage is TRBV19 and J usage is TRBJ1-5; D might be TRBD1 (5 bases). With 3 bases removed from V and 4 bases from J, the gap between germline ends came to 13 bases. Germline V gene data show CDR1 as LNHDA and CDR2 as SQIVND (reference sequence). The CDR3 length is 15 residues. The CDR3 reads CASSISGGANQPQHF. The CDR3, as DNA: TGTGCCAGTAGTATTTCGGGGGGAGCAAATCAGCCCCAGCATTTT.

V gene TRBV2 combines with J gene TRBJ2-2; 8 bases match TRBD2. There are 14 residues in the CDR3. V was pared by 8 bases and J by 4 bases, with 6 bases of the junction left unmatched. Germline loops: CDR1 SNHLY, CDR2 FYNNEI. CDR3 sequence: CASREGRGTGELFF. The CDR3 coding sequence is TGTGCCAGCCGGGAGGGTAGGGGCACCGGGGAGCTGTTTTTT.

The CDR3 DNA reads as TGTGCCAGCACCCCAGGGCGGGGGGGAAGGGTCTTTGAGCCCCAGCATTTT. Its translation: CASTPGRGGRVFEPQHF. V and J are TRBV7-9 and TRBJ1-5; possible D gene TRBD1, 5 bases. Looked up from germline, CDR1 is SEHNR and CDR2 is FQNEAQ (reference sequence). V shed 7 bases and J shed 8 bases, with 27 bases lying between them. The CDR3 is 17 amino acids.

The V and J genes are TRBV5-1 and TRBJ2-7, with 8 bases lining up with TRBD1. Per germline, CDR1 SGHRS and CDR2 YFSETQ. Trimming at V came to 0 bases and at J to 9 bases, leaving 11 bases not matched to a gene. The length of the CDR3 is 15 residues. The CDR3 nucleotides read TGCGCCAGCAGCTTGGCCAGGCAGGGGGCGGTAGGGCAGTACTTC. This codes for CASSLARQGAVGQYF.